This TCR beta chain was found in a study of T-cell reconstitution after alpha-beta-depleted transplantation in children (TCRdb year 2016). About the investigation overall: The study quantitatively tracked T-cell immune reconstitution after TCRalphabeta/CD19-depleted allogeneic hematopoietic cell transplantation in children using TCR repertoire profiling.

From the cysteine up to the phenylalanine, the CDR3 has a length of 14 residues. The entry retains the CDR3 DNA only, 42 bases that are in frame from base 1. CDR1 and CDR2, looked up from the germline V gene, are MGHRA and YSYEKL. V and J are truncated by 1 base and 8 bases respectively, leaving an intervening sequence of 15 bases. As concerns this clonotype: Its antigen is currently not known. No much larger clone is present one base from it, and per-base qualities are unavailable.

The library was built by means of PCR. For sequencing, an Illumina HiSeq 2500 was employed. TCR libraries were prepared with molecular barcoding, using unique molecular identifiers to normalize TCRbeta repertoire quantification. TCRdb reanalyzed the raw reads on its own, using fastp at Q25 for trimming and MiXCR for clone calling, and kept in-frame beta chains. Records with the same CDR3 protein are collapsed into one entry carrying the most frequent genes and DNA. The sample table contains some 500,000 distinct CDR3 sequences; only one count was recorded for approximately 20% of them. The leading ten clones occupy 3% to 3.5% of the sample.

The sequencing here drew on PBMCs from the stem cell graft donor, taken from the stem cell graft. Recombination connected TRBV4-1 to TRBJ2-7; confidence is insufficient to name the D gene. The sequence came from a human donor who donated a stem cell graft to a child with acute lymphoblastic leukemia. Here is the DNA: TGCGCCAGCAGCCAAGGGGTAGAAACATCCAAGCAGTACTTC. Its protein reads: CASSQGVETSKQYF.